Following are 8 T cell receptor beta chains from one sample sequenced in a study of control samples from healthy donors and cancer patients. Sequencing was performed with immunoSEQ multiplex PCR; in TCRdb, only in-frame clones are kept and a portion is missing. The sample shows approximately 120,000 clones, about 90% of them seen only once. The sample consisted of blood. The source of these receptors is a man in his sixties in good health.

V is TRBV6-4 and J is TRBJ2-3; no definite D call. CDR3 size: 13 residues. Germline V gives CDR1 MRHNA, CDR2 SNTAGT. The V and J ends lost 5 bases and 2 bases respectively, with 8 bases between them. The CDR3 is CASSLQVTDTQYF. CDR3 nucleotides: TGTGCCAGCAGTCTTCAAGTCACAGATACGCAGTATTTT.

V and J are TRBV28 and TRBJ1-2, with TRBD1 identical over 8 bases. The ends lost 4 bases at V and 7 bases at J; junction bases unmatched: 5. The V gene's germline CDR1 is MDHEN and CDR2 SYDVKM. The CDR3 has 13 amino acids. The CDR3 here is CASSWTGSVGYTF. The CDR3 DNA follows: TGTGCCAGCAGTTGGACAGGGTCGGTTGGCTACACCTTC.

The rearrangement links TRBV10-3 to TRBJ2-7, with 8 bases lining up with TRBD1. J gave up 5 bases and V 10 bases, and 7 bases lay outside the gene matches. This CDR3 is 12 amino acids long. Germline loops: CDR1 ENHRY, CDR2 SYGVKD. DNA for the CDR3: TGTGCCACCGGACAGGGTAGTCACGAGCAGTACTTC. Translation gives CATGQGSHEQYF.

The genes are TRBV6-6 and TRBJ1-6; D is ambiguous. CDR1 is MNHNY, CDR2 SVGAGI, per germline (reference sequence). The CDR3 covers 14 residues. Trimming pared 3 bases from V and 5 bases from J, leaving 8 bases between. The CDR3 DNA reads TGTGCCAGCAGTTATATTGAAGATAATTCACCCCTCCACTTT. Its translation: CASSYIEDNSPLHF.

This rearrangement joins TRBV7-2 to TRBJ2-7, with D unresolved. The germline V and J ends were trimmed by 1 base and 6 bases, with 10 bases remaining between them. The CDR3 covers 13 residues. Germline lookup yields CDR1 SGHTA and CDR2 FQGNSA. The CDR3 sequence is CASSLEEFREQYF. Here the CDR3 DNA reads TGTGCCAGCAGCTTAGAGGAGTTCCGCGAGCAGTACTTC.

Regarding this clone: One junction end does not reproduce the germline sequence, and a read error may be involved. The gene calls are TRBV19 and TRBJ2-5; TRBD2 is a possible D gene (7 bases). This CDR3 spans 14 amino acids. Germline CDR1 and CDR2: LNHDA and SQIVND (reference sequence). The CDR3 spells CASSIPGAASGPHF. The CDR3 region has the DNA TGTGCCAGTAGTATCCCGGGGGCGGCTAGCGGCCCCCACTTC.

The rearrangement uses TRBV10-1 and TRBJ1-1; tentative D call: TRBD1 (6 bases). V was trimmed by 7 bases and J by 1 base, leaving 13 bases between them. The CDR3 covers 14 residues. Looked up from germline, CDR1 is WNHNN and CDR2 is SYGVQD (reference sequence). The chain's CDR3 is CASISQGPNTEAFF. CDR3 DNA: TGCGCCAGCATTAGTCAGGGGCCGAACACTGAAGCTTTCTTT.

V gene TRBV11-2 combines with J gene TRBJ1-4; 8 bases are a match to TRBD1. The germline V gene encodes CDR1 SGHAT and CDR2 FQNNGV. Germline trimming cut 5 bases from V and 10 bases from J; bases unmatched to any gene: 15. The CDR3 covers 16 residues. CDR3 nucleotide sequence: TGTGCCAGCAGCGCCCACGCCCCGGGGACAGGTTCAAAACTGTTTTTT. Its translation: CASSAHAPGTGSKLFF.